Following are 17 T cell receptor beta chains from one sample sequenced in a study of OX40 agonist ivuxolimab in advanced cancers. The protocol was immunoSEQ multiplex PCR, while the TCRdb copy is restricted to in-frame clones and leaves out a portion. This sample has tens of thousands of clones, with roughly 80% found just once. The input for sequencing was CD4+ or CD8+ T cells sorted from blood, taken in a trial of the OX40 agonist ivuxolimab. The source is an adult with an advanced solid tumor such as melanoma, head and neck, liver or kidney cancer.

This clone was seen a handful of times. The chain uses TRBV19 and TRBJ1-1; D perhaps matches TRBD1 (5 bases). CDR3 length: 15 amino acids. The germline gives CDR1 LNHDA, CDR2 SQIVND (reference sequence). Trimming stripped 3 bases from V and 1 base from J, with 12 bases between. CDR3 region: CASSIGRQWNTEAFF. The CDR3 region has the DNA TGTGCCAGTAGTATCGGGCGACAGTGGAACACTGAAGCTTTCTTT.

The gene calls are TRBV7-9 and TRBJ2-7, with D tentatively TRBD2 (6 bases). Deletions cut 5 bases from V and 6 bases from J, with 17 bases between. Germline CDR1 reads SEHNR; CDR2 reads FQNEAQ (reference sequence). The CDR3 is 14 amino acids. Written as DNA, the CDR3 is TGTGCCAGCAGCCCGCGTCCCGGGGGAGGCGAGCAGTACTTC. It codes for CASSPRPGGGEQYF.

The rearrangement links TRBV27 to TRBJ1-5; D is undetermined. Germline CDR1 and CDR2: MNHEY and SMNVEV (reference sequence). Trimming removed 8 bases at V and 0 bases at J, with 8 bases between. This CDR3 is built from 13 residues. The CDR3 DNA is TGTGCCAGCGGACTATATAGCAATCAGCCCCAGCATTTT. Translated: CASGLYSNQPQHF.

V and J are TRBV6-1 and TRBJ2-1; 11 nucleotides match TRBD2. J was trimmed by 4 bases and V by 8 bases; bases with no gene match: 4. The CDR3 extends over 14 amino acids. Germline V gene data show CDR1 as MNHNS and CDR2 as SASEGT. The CDR3 loop reads CASGSGRVYNEQFF. CDR3 bases: TGTGCCAGCGGTAGCGGGAGGGTTTACAATGAGCAGTTCTTC.

V usage is TRBV6-1 and J usage is TRBJ1-5, with D unclear. Trimming left V 2 bases short and J 1 base short, with 6 bases between. CDR1 MNHNS and CDR2 SASEGT come from the germline V gene. This CDR3 is 14 amino acids long. CDR3 residues: CASSERSSNQPQHF. The CDR3 coding sequence is TGTGCCAGCAGTGAAAGGTCAAGCAATCAGCCCCAGCATTTT.

V is TRBV5-1 and J is TRBJ2-5; 8 positions match TRBD2. From germline, CDR1 is SGHRS and CDR2 YFSETQ. The length of the CDR3 is 16 residues. J was trimmed by 2 bases and V by 1 base; bases with no gene match: 7. The CDR3 DNA sequence: TGCGCCAGCAGCTTGTATATCTTAGCGGGACAAGAGACCCAGTACTTC. Its translation is CASSLYILAGQETQYF.

The chain employs TRBV27 and TRBJ2-4; maybe TRBD1 (6 bases). The CDR3 runs to 15 residues. Between the trimmed V and J ends, which lost 5 bases and 0 bases, there was a span of 11 bases. CDR1 MNHEY and CDR2 SMNVEV come from the germline V gene (reference sequence). The CDR3 nucleotides are TGTGCCAGCAGTGTCGACAGGCTAGCCAAAAACATTCAGTACTTC. Amino acid sequence: CASSVDRLAKNIQYF.

This clone was counted between two and nine times. The rearrangement links TRBV30 to TRBJ1-1; no reliable D call. Trimming took 5 bases from V and 14 from J, leaving 15 bases between them. The CDR3 spans 10 residues. Germline values: CDR1 GTSNPN, CDR2 SVGIG (reference sequence). CDR3 loop: CAWDGPLPFF. The CDR3 DNA reads as TGTGCCTGGGACGGCCCTTTGCCGTTCTTT.

The chain recombines TRBV5-1 with TRBJ2-5; D gene uncertain. The CDR3 has 12 amino acids. Trimming left V 1 base short and J 2 bases short, with 3 bases between. The V gene's germline CDR1 is SGHRS and CDR2 YFSETQ. The CDR3 sequence: CASSLQQETQYF. The CDR3 nucleotides are TGCGCCAGCAGCTTGCAACAAGAGACCCAGTACTTC.

The gene calls are TRBV11-3 and TRBJ2-1; the match to TRBD1 covers 8 bases. The germline gives CDR1 SGHNT, CDR2 YENEEA. With V trimmed by 0 bases and J by 0 bases, 7 bases remained unmatched. The CDR3 has 18 amino acids. DNA of the CDR3: TGTGCCAGCAGCTTAGAATGCAGGGGGCTCGTCTCCTACAATGAGCAGTTCTTC. This codes for CASSLECRGLVSYNEQFF.

This clone has just a few counts. CDR3 bases: TGCGCCAGCAGCTTAGCTCTCTCCTACGAGCAGTACTTC. Its protein is CASSLALSYEQYF. V and J are TRBV5-1 and TRBJ2-7; no clear D gene. This CDR3 is 13 amino acids long. From germline, CDR1 is SGHRS and CDR2 YFSETQ. V lost 2 bases to trimming and J lost 0 bases, with 6 bases between them.

CDR3 in amino acids: CASRAIWGEQYV. For the CDR3, the DNA is TGTGCCAGCAGAGCGATCTGGGGCGAGCAGTACGTC. This chain joins TRBV6-5 and TRBJ2-7, with unresolved D. V was trimmed by 6 bases and J by 6 bases, leaving 12 bases between them. The germline CDR1 and CDR2 sequences are MNHEY and SVGAGI. This CDR3 is built from 12 residues.

Comments on this clone: Mismatch with germline at one junction end may stem from a read error. This CDR3 reads CASSQEMGTEAFF. The CDR3 DNA reads as TGCGCCAGCAGCCAAGAGATGGGCACTGAAGCTTTCTTT. This chain joins TRBV5-5 and TRBJ1-1; D remains unclear. Germline V gives CDR1 SGHKS, CDR2 YYEKEE (reference sequence). CDR3 length equals 13 residues.

This clone showed up just a few times. V is TRBV27 and J is TRBJ1-1; D might be TRBD1 (5 bases). V lost 3 bases and J lost 4, with 15 bases in between. The CDR3 has 15 residues. The V gene's germline CDR1 is MNHEY and CDR2 SMNVEV (reference sequence). This CDR3 is CASSFMAGISTEAFF. The DNA for the CDR3 is TGTGCCAGCAGTTTTATGGCAGGGATTTCCACTGAAGCTTTCTTT.

This clone occurred once. This chain uses TRBV2 with TRBJ2-5, with D perhaps matching TRBD2 (7 bases). V lost 3 bases and J 4 bases, leaving 12 bases between the germline ends. CDR3 length: 14 residues. From germline, CDR1 is SNHLY and CDR2 FYNNEI. The CDR3 nucleotides read TGTGCCAGCAGTGAGGGGGAGGGGGGAGAGACCCAGTACTTC. Its protein product is CASSEGEGGETQYF.

This chain links TRBV4-2 with TRBJ2-7, with 7 nucleotides matching TRBD2. V lost 1 base, J lost 0 bases, and 3 bases stayed unmatched. The CDR3 is 15 residues long. CDR1 and CDR2 (germline): LGHNA, YNFKEQ. The CDR3 DNA reads as TGTGCCAGCAGCCAAGGTTCTAGCGGCTCCTACGAGCAGTACTTC. Residues: CASSQGSSGSYEQYF.

The chain employs TRBV10-1 and TRBJ2-1, with D perhaps matching TRBD2 (5 bases). V lost 2 bases, J lost 5 bases, and 10 bases lay in between. Germline-derived CDR1 and CDR2 are WNHNN and SYGVQD (reference sequence). The CDR3 sequence is 14 residues long. CDR3 DNA sequence: TGCGCCAGCAGTGAGGGGCGGGTCAACAATGAGCAGTTCTTC. Its protein is CASSEGRVNNEQFF.